The rows below give T cell receptor beta chains drawn from one sample of a study of T cells in Graves' hyperthyroidism and ophthalmopathy. TCRdb reprocessed the multiplex PCR reads with MiXCR, giving one entry per CDR3 protein. The profile shows around 800,000 distinct CDR3 sequences, roughly 37% of them singletons. Material for sequencing was blood. These receptors originate from a man aged 18-30 years with Graves' hyperthyroidism. Each CDR3 is given with its conserved first and last residue. The D gene is left open where the match is weak. Clone size is given for some rows only: seen once, a few or many times, or a class if the clone is expanded.

TRBJ1-2	few	TRBV6-5	-	TGTGCCAGCAGGGCCGTGACGGAAGCGGGCTACACCTTC	CASRAVTEAGYTF
TRBJ1-5	-	TRBV2	TRBD1	TGCGCCAGCAGCCAAGGCGGGACAGGGTACAATCAGCCCCAGCATTTT	CASSQGGTGYNQPQHF
TRBJ1-1	-	TRBV7-2	-	TGTGCCAGCAGCCTGAGCCCGGGGGGCAGGGGCCAAGCTTTCTTT	CASSLSPGGRGQAFF
TRBJ2-2	-	TRBV7-9	-	TGTGCCAGCAGCCCACACAGTTCGAACACCGGGGAGCTGTTTTTT	CASSPHSSNTGELFF
TRBJ1-1	many	TRBV7-2	TRBD1	TGTGCCAGCAGCCCATTGACAGGGTTGAACACTGAAGCTTTCTTT	CASSPLTGLNTEAFF
TRBJ2-5	few	TRBV6-5	-	TGTGCCAGCAGTGAGCCGGTGACTCAAGAGACCCAGTACTTC	CASSEPVTQETQYF
TRBJ2-5	many	TRBV7-2	TRBD1	TGTGCCAGCAGCATCGGACAGGGACAAGAGACCCAGTACTTC	CASSIGQGQETQYF
TRBJ1-6	few	TRBV5-5	-	TGTGCCATACAGGATAGGGAATCACCCCTCCACTTT	CAIQDRESPLHF
TRBJ2-7	many	TRBV29-1	-	TGCAGCGTTGAAAGGGACCCTGGAGGCGACGAGCAGTACTTC	CSVERDPGGDEQYF
TRBJ1-2	many	TRBV29-1	-	TGCAGCGTTGTATTGGAGGGCCCCAACTATGGCTACACCTTC	CSVVLEGPNYGYTF
TRBJ1-2	many	TRBV7-2	-	TGTGCCAGCACCCGATTTCGGGGGGGACGAGACTATGGCTACACCTTC	CASTRFRGGRDYGYTF
TRBJ2-5	few	TRBV20-1	TRBD2	TGCAGTGCTACCTCCCTTAGCGGGGGTGGGGAGACCCAGTACTTC	CSATSLSGGGETQYF
TRBJ1-1	many	TRBV20-1	-	TGCAGTGCTAGACAGGGATGGGAGGAGGCTTTCTTT	CSARQGWEEAFF
TRBJ1-5	few	TRBV10-3	TRBD1	TGTGCCATACCGGGACAGGATAGCAATCAGCCCCAGCATTTT	CAIPGQDSNQPQHF
TRBJ1-6	-	TRBV7-2	-	TGTGCCAGCAGGCGCCCCGGGGGCGAAGTTTCACCCCTCCACTTT	CASRRPGGEVSPLHF
TRBJ1-1	-	TRBV10-3	-	TGTGCCATCAATCGAGTGCCAGGGAGGGACACTGAAGCTTTCTTT	CAINRVPGRDTEAFF
TRBJ2-7	-	TRBV5-4	TRBD2	TGTGCCAGCAGCTCGGGGGCTAGCGGGTACTACGAGCAGTACTTC	CASSSGASGYYEQYF